This T cell receptor beta chain stems from a study of T cell responses to AZD1222 COVID-19 vaccine. Study at large: Pooled in the analysis were second doses at about 4 or about 12 weeks.

Study observations and caveats: Baseline seropositivity characterized only a handful of AZD1222 recipients. Elevations in Spike-specific TCR breadth and depth followed administration of two AZD1222 doses. Reports indicate that nearly half of spike-specific TCRs are directed at unmutated variant regions.

TCRdb's table, derived via immunoSEQ multiplex PCR, lists solely in-frame clones and lacks some. The sample holds about 160,000 clones, about nine tenths seen once. On this clone itself: Antigen specificity is unknown.

The sample consisted of peripheral blood, taken on day 0 of AZD1222 vaccination. The sequence derives from an adult in good health.

The CDR3 protein is CASSFLETGVGYGYTF. The CDR3, as DNA: TGCGCCAGCAGCTTTCTGGAGACAGGGGTGGGGTATGGCTACACCTTC. J is TRBJ1-2 and V is TRBV5-1; TRBD1 matches at 8 bases. The V segment lost 2 bases and the J segment 5 bases; nucleotides outside the gene matches: 11. There are 16 residues in the CDR3. Germline V CDR1 and CDR2: SGHRS, YFSETQ.